What follows is one TCR beta chain and its context. At one boundary the junction diverges from the germline segment, which might be a read error. This sample was included in a study of blood T cell repertoires in COVID-19. Study-level background: The United States, Italy and Spain were the sources of the acute and convalescent COVID-19 samples. The analysed material was cDNA or gDNA that came from T cells, B-cell-depleted T cells, or PBMCs.

Per the original data handling: The assay estimated nucleated cells by amplifying reference gene primers. TCRdb's table, derived via immunoSEQ multiplex PCR, lists solely in-frame clones and lacks some. That table supplies the V and J calls and clone size; D and trimming were determined from the DNA. The data show about 190,000 clones, around 90% seen once. The receptor was isolated from a man aged 40-50 years with acute or convalescent COVID-19. The source material was peripheral blood.

The CDR3 region has the DNA TGTGCCAGCAGCCTCGACCGGGACTCCCATGGTTTT. Residues: CASSLDRDSHGF. The genes are TRBV11-2 and TRBJ1-1; perhaps TRBD1 as D (5 bases). The CDR3 totals 12 residues. The germline gives CDR1 SGHAT, CDR2 FQNNGV.